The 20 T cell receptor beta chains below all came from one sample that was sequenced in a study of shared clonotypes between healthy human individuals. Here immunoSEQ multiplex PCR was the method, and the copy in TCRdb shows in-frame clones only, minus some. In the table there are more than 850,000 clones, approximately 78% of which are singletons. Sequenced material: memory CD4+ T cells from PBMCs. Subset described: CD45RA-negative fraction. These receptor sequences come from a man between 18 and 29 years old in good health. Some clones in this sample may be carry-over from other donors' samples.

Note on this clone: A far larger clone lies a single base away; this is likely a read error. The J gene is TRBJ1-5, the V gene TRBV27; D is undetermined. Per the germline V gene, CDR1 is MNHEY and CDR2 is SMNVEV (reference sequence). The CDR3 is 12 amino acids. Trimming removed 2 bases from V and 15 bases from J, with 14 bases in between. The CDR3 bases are TGTGCCAGCAGTTTAATTGGGCAGGCCCGGCATTTT. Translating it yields CASSLIGQARHF.

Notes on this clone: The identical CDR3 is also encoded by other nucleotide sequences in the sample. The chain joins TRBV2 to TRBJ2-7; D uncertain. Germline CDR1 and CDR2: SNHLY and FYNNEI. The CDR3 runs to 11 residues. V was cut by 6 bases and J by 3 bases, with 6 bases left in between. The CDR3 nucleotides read TGTGCCAGCAGCGAGTACTACGAGCAGTACTTC. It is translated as CASSEYYEQYF.

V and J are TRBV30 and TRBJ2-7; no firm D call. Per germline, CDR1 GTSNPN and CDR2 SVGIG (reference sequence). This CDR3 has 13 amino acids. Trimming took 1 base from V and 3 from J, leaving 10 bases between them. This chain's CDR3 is CAWSAEAHYEQYF. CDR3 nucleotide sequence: TGTGCCTGGAGTGCAGAAGCACACTACGAGCAGTACTTC.

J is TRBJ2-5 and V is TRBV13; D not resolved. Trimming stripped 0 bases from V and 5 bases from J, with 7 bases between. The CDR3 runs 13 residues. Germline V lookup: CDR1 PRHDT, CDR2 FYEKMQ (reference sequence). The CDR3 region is CASSLGRLETQYF. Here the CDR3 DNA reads TGTGCCAGCAGCTTAGGGAGGTTGGAGACCCAGTACTTC.

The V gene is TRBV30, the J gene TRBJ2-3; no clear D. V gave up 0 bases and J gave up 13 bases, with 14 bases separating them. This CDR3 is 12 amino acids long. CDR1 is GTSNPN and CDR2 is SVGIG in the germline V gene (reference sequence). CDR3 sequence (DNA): TGTGCCTGGAGTGTAGGCCTAAGCATGGAGTATTTT. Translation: CAWSVGLSMEYF.

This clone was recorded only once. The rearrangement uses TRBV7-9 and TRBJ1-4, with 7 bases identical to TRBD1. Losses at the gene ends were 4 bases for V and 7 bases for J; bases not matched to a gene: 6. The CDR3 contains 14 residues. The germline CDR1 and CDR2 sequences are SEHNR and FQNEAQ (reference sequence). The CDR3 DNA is TGTGCCAGCAGCTCAACCGGGACAGCTGAAAAACTGTTTTTT. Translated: CASSSTGTAEKLFF.

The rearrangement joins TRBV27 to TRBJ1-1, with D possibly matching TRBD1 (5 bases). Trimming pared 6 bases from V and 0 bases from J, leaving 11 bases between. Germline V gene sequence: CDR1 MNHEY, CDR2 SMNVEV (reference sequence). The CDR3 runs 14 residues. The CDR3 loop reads CASRPGRMNTEAFF. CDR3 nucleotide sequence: TGTGCCAGCAGACCGGGACGTATGAACACTGAAGCTTTCTTT.

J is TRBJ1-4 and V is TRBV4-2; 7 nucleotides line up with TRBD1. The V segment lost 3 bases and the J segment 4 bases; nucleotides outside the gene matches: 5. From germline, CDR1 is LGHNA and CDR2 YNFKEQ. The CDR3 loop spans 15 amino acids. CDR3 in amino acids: CASSQRQGNNEKLFF. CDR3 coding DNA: TGTGCCAGCAGCCAGAGACAGGGTAATAATGAAAAACTGTTTTTT.

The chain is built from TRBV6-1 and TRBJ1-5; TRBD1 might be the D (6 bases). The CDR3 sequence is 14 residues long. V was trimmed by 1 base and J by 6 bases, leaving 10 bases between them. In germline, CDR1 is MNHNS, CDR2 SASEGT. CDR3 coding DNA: TGTGCCAGCAGTGAAGAGACAGGTCTTCAGCCCCAGCATTTT. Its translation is CASSEETGLQPQHF.

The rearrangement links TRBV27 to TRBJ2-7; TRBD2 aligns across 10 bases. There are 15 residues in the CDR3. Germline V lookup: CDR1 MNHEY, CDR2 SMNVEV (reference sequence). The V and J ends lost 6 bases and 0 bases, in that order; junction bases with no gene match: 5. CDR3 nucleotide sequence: TGTGCCAGCAGCCCGGGGACTAGCGCCTCCTACGAGCAGTACTTC. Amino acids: CASSPGTSASYEQYF.

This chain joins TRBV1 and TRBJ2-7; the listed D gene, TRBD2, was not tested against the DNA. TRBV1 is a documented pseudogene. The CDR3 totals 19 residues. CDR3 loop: CTSSQKTVGLAGPDYEQYF. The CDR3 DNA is TGCACCAGCAGCCAAAAGACAGTAGGACTAGCGGGGCCTGACTACGAGCAGTACTTC.

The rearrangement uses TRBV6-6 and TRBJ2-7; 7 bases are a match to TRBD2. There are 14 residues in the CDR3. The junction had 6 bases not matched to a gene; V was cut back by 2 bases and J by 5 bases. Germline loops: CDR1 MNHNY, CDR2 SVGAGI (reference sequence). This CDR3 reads CASSYGGSSHEQYF. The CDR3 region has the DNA TGTGCCAGCAGTTACGGCGGGAGTTCCCACGAGCAGTACTTC.

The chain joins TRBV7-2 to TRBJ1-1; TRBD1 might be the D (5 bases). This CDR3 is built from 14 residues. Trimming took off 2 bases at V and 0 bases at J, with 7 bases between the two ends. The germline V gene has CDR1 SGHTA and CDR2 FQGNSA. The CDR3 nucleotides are TGTGCCAGCAGCTTAACAGGCATGAACACTGAAGCTTTCTTT. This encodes CASSLTGMNTEAFF.

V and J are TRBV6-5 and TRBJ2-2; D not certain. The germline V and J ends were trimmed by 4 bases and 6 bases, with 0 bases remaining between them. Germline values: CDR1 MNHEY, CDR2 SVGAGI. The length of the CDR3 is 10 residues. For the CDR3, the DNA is TGTGCCAGCAGTTCCGGGGAGCTGTTTTTT. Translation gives CASSSGELFF.

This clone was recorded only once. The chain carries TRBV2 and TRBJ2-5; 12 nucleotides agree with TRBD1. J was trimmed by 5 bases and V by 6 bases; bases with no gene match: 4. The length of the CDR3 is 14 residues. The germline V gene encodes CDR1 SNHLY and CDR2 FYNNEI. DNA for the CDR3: TGTGCCAGCAGGGGACAGGGGGCTTGGGAGACCCAGTACTTC. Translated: CASRGQGAWETQYF.

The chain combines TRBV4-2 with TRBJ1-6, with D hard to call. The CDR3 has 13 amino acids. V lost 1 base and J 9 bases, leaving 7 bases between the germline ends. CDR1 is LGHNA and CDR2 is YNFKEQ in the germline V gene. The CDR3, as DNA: TGTGCCAGCAGCCAAGCCATGGGTTCACCCCTCCACTTT. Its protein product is CASSQAMGSPLHF.

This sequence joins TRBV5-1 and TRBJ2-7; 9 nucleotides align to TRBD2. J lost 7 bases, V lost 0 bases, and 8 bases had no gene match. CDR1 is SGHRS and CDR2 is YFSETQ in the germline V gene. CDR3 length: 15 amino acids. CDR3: CASSLALAGVGEQYF. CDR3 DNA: TGCGCCAGCAGCTTGGCATTAGCGGGAGTAGGAGAGCAGTACTTC. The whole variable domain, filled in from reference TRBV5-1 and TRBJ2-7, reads KAGVTQTPRYLIKTRGQQVTLSCSPISGHRSVSWYQQTPGQGLQFLFEYFSETQRNKGNFPGRFSGRQFSNSRSEMNVSTLELGDSALYLCASSLALAGVGEQYFGPGTRLTVT.

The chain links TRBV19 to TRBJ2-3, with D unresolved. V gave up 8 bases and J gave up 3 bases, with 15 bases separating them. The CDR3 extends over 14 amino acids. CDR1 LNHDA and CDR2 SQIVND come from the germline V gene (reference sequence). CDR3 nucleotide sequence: TGTGCCAGTGGAGACATCAGACTGACAGATACGCAGTATTTT. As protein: CASGDIRLTDTQYF.

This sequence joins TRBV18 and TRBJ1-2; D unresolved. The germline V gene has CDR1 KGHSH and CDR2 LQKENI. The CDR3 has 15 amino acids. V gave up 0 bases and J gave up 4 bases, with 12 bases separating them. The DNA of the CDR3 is TGTGCCAGCTCACCACCCGAGAGGGAGGCCTATGGCTACACCTTC. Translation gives CASSPPEREAYGYTF.

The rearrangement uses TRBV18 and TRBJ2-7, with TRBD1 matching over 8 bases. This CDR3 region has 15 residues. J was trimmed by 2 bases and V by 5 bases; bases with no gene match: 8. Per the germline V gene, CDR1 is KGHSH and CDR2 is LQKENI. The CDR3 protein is CASSTTQGGPYEQYF. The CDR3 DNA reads TGTGCCAGCTCAACGACACAGGGGGGACCCTACGAGCAGTACTTC.